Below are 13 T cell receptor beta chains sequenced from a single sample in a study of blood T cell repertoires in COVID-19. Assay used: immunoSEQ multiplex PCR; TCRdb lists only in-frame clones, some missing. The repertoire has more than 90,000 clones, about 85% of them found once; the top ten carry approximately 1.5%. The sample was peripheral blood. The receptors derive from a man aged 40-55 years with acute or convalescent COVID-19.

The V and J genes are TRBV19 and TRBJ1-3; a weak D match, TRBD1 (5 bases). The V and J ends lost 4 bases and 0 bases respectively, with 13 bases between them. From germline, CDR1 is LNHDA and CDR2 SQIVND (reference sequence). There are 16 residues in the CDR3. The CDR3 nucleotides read TGTGCCAGTAGTACCTCCGACAGAATCTCTGGAAACACCATATATTTT. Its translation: CASSTSDRISGNTIYF.

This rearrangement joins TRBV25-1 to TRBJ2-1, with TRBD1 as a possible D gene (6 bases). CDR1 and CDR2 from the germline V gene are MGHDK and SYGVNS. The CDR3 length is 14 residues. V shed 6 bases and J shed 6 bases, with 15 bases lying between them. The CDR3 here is CASRPATGPNEQFF. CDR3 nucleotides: TGTGCCAGCAGGCCAGCGACAGGACCCAATGAGCAGTTCTTC.

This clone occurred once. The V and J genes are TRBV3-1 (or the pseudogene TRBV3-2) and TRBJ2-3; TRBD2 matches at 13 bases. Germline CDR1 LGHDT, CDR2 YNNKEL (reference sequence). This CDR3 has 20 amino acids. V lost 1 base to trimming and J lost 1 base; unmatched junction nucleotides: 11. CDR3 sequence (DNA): TGTGCCAGCAGCCAAGGGACCCCGGGACTAGCGGGACGTGGCACAGATACGCAGTATTTT. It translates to CASSQGTPGLAGRGTDTQYF.

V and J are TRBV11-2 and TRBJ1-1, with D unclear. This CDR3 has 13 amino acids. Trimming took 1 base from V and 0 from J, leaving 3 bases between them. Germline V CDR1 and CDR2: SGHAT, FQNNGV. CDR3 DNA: TGTGCCAGCAGCTTAGGCGTGAACACTGAAGCTTTCTTT. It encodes CASSLGVNTEAFF.

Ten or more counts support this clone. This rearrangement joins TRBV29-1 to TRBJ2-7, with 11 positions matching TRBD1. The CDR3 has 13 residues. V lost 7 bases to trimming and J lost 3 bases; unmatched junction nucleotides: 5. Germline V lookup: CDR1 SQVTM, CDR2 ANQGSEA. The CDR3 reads CSAMGQGVYEQYF. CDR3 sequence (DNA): TGCAGCGCCATGGGACAGGGGGTCTACGAGCAGTACTTC.

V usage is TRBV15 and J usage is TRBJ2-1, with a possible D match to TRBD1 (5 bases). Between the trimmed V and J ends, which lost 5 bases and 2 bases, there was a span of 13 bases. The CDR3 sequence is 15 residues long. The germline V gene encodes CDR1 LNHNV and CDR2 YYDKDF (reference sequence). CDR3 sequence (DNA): TGTGCCACCAGCGGAAGGCTAGGGGCCTACAATGAGCAGTTCTTC. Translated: CATSGRLGAYNEQFF.

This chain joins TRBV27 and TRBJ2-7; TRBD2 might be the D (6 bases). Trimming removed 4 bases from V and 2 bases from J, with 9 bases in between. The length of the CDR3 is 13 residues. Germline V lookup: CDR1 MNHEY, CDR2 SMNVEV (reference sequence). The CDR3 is CASSWRGTYEQYF. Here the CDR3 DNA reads TGTGCCAGCAGTTGGCGGGGCACCTACGAGCAGTACTTC.

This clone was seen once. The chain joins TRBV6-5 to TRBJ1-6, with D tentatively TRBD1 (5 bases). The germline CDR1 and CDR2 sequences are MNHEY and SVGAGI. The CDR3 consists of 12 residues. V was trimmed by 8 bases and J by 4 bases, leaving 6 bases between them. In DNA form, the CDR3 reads TGTGCCAGCTCAGGGTATAATTCACCCCTCCACTTT. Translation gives CASSGYNSPLHF.

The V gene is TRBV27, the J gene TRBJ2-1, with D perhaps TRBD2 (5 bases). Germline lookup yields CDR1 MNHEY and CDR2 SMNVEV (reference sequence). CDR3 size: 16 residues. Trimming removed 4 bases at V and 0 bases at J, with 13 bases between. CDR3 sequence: CASSSIGMPSYNEQFF. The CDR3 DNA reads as TGTGCCAGCAGTTCCATCGGGATGCCCTCCTACAATGAGCAGTTCTTC.

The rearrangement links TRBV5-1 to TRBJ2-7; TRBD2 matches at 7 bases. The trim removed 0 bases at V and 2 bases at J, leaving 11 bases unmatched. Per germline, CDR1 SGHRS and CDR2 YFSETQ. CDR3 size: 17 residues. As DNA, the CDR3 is TGCGCCAGCAGCTTGGGGGCTAGCGGTCACATCCCCTACGAGCAGTACTTC. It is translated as CASSLGASGHIPYEQYF.

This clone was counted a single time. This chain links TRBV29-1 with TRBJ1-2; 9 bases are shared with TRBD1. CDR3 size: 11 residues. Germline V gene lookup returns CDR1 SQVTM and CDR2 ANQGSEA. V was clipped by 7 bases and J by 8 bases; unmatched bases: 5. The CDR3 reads CSAGTGNGYTF. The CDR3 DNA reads TGCAGCGCAGGGACAGGGAACGGCTACACCTTC.

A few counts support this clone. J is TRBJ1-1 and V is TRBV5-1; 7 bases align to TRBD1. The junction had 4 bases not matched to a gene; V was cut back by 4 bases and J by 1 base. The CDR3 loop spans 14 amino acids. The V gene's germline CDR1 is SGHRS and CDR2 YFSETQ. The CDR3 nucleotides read TGCGCCAGCAGCACCGGGACAGCGAACACTGAAGCTTTCTTT. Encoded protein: CASSTGTANTEAFF.

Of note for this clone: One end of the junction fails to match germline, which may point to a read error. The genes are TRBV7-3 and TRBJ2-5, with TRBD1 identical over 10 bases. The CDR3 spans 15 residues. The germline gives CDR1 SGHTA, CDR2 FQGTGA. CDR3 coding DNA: TGTGCCAGCAGTTTAAACCGGGACAGGGGAGAGACCCAGTACTTC. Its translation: CASSLNRDRGETQYF.